A selection of T cell receptor beta chains follows, all from one sample in a study of blood T cell repertoires in COVID-19. Clones were sequenced by immunoSEQ multiplex PCR, and TCRdb holds only the in-frame ones, with some missing. The data show 100,000 or so clones, under 80% seen once. Sequencing used peripheral blood. The receptor set was obtained from a man in his 70s with active or convalescent COVID-19. CDR3s include the opening cysteine and the closing phenylalanine or tryptophan. A D gene is named only where the DNA matches it firmly. Only some rows state a clone size, as once, few, many or a class for expanded clones.

abundance: few; j_gene: TRBJ2-7; d_gene: TRBD2; v_gene: TRBV6-5; CDR3aa: CASSYSPSGNYYEQYF; CDR3nt: TGTGCCAGCAGTTACTCCCCTAGCGGGAACTACTACGAGCAGTACTTC
abundance: .; j_gene: TRBJ1-2; d_gene: TRBD1; v_gene: TRBV6-6; CDR3aa: CASSDRGANYGYTF; CDR3nt: TGTGCCAGCAGCGACAGGGGGGCTAACTATGGCTACACCTTC
abundance: once; j_gene: TRBJ2-7; d_gene: .; v_gene: TRBV7-8; CDR3aa: CASSPILRQEIYEQYF; CDR3nt: TGTGCCAGCAGCCCCATCCTAAGACAGGAGATCTACGAGCAGTACTTC
abundance: .; j_gene: TRBJ2-2; d_gene: .; v_gene: TRBV9; CDR3aa: CASSVVQYTGELFF; CDR3nt: TGTGCCAGCAGCGTAGTTCAGTACACCGGGGAGCTGTTTTTT
abundance: .; j_gene: TRBJ2-3; d_gene: TRBD2; v_gene: TRBV18; CDR3aa: CASSPSGGSTDTQYF; CDR3nt: TGTGCCAGCTCACCGAGCGGGGGGAGCACAGATACGCAGTATTTT
abundance: few; j_gene: TRBJ2-2; d_gene: .; v_gene: TRBV9; CDR3aa: CASSTQQGHTGELFF; CDR3nt: TGTGCCAGCAGCACCCAACAGGGTCACACCGGGGAGCTGTTTTTT
abundance: .; j_gene: TRBJ2-3; d_gene: .; v_gene: TRBV2; CDR3aa: CASSEGRGDTQYF; CDR3nt: TGTGCCAGCAGTGAAGGTCGCGGAGATACGCAGTATTTT
abundance: once; j_gene: TRBJ2-1; d_gene: TRBD1; v_gene: TRBV5-4; CDR3aa: CASSLRTGSYNEQFF; CDR3nt: TGTGCCAGCAGCTTGAGGACAGGGTCCTACAATGAGCAGTTCTTC
abundance: many; j_gene: TRBJ2-1; d_gene: TRBD2; v_gene: TRBV9; CDR3aa: CASSGRLAGGEVGEQFF; CDR3nt: TGTGCCAGCAGCGGCCGACTAGCGGGAGGAGAAGTTGGTGAGCAGTTCTTC
abundance: few; j_gene: TRBJ1-1; d_gene: TRBD1; v_gene: TRBV10-3; CDR3aa: CAISEEGQGDTEAFF; CDR3nt: TGTGCCATCAGTGAGGAGGGACAGGGGGACACTGAAGCTTTCTTT
abundance: .; j_gene: TRBJ2-5; d_gene: .; v_gene: TRBV18; CDR3aa: CASSSGTQETQYF; CDR3nt: TGTGCCAGCTCGTCCGGGACTCAAGAGACCCAGTACTTC
abundance: few; j_gene: TRBJ1-1; d_gene: TRBD1; v_gene: TRBV5-1; CDR3aa: CASSTTGMNTEAFF; CDR3nt: TGCGCCAGCAGCACGACAGGGATGAACACTGAAGCTTTCTTT
abundance: .; j_gene: TRBJ1-1; d_gene: TRBD1; v_gene: TRBV30; CDR3aa: CACNKRTGFTEAFF; CDR3nt: TGTGCCTGTAATAAAAGGACAGGGTTTACTGAAGCTTTCTTT
abundance: .; j_gene: TRBJ1-1; d_gene: .; v_gene: TRBV29-1; CDR3aa: CSASYTEAFF; CDR3nt: TGCAGCGCTTCGTACACTGAAGCTTTCTTT
abundance: once; j_gene: TRBJ2-7; d_gene: .; v_gene: TRBV28; CDR3aa: CASAQSQGSYEQYF; CDR3nt: TGTGCCAGCGCTCAATCACAGGGTTCCTACGAGCAGTACTTC
abundance: .; j_gene: TRBJ2-3; d_gene: .; v_gene: TRBV28; CDR3aa: CASSFYTADTQYF; CDR3nt: TGTGCCAGCAGTTTCTATACAGCAGATACGCAGTATTTT
abundance: .; j_gene: TRBJ1-1; d_gene: .; v_gene: TRBV27; CDR3aa: CASSERGGNTEAFF; CDR3nt: TGTGCCAGCAGTGAAAGGGGGGGGAACACTGAAGCTTTCTTT
abundance: .; j_gene: TRBJ1-6; d_gene: .; v_gene: TRBV30; CDR3aa: CAWSRIDIDYNSPLHF; CDR3nt: TGTGCCTGGAGTCGCATCGACATTGACTATAATTCACCCCTCCACTTT
abundance: .; j_gene: TRBJ1-1; d_gene: .; v_gene: TRBV6-5; CDR3aa: CASSPRTAEAFF; CDR3nt: TGTGCCAGCAGTCCCCGGACAGCTGAAGCTTTCTTT
abundance: once; j_gene: TRBJ2-5; d_gene: TRBD2; v_gene: TRBV7-3; CDR3aa: CASSLRGLAGGKEETQYF; CDR3nt: TGTGCCAGCAGCTTAAGGGGACTAGCGGGAGGGAAGGAAGAGACCCAGTACTTC
abundance: .; j_gene: TRBJ2-5; d_gene: .; v_gene: TRBV3-1/TRBV3-2; CDR3aa: CASSQATGDETQYF; CDR3nt: TGTGCCAGCAGCCAAGCTACGGGGGACGAGACCCAGTACTTC
abundance: .; j_gene: TRBJ2-1; d_gene: .; v_gene: TRBV2; CDR3aa: CASSEVGGSYNEQFF; CDR3nt: TGTGCCAGCAGTGAGGTCGGCGGCTCCTACAATGAGCAGTTCTTC
abundance: .; j_gene: TRBJ1-2; d_gene: TRBD1; v_gene: TRBV27; CDR3aa: CASSRGGTGTNYGYTF; CDR3nt: TGTGCCAGCAGCCGTGGCGGGACAGGGACCAACTATGGCTACACCTTC
abundance: few; j_gene: TRBJ1-1; d_gene: .; v_gene: TRBV2; CDR3aa: CASSVTDLANTEAFF; CDR3nt: TGTGCCAGCAGTGTGACAGACTTAGCGAACACTGAAGCTTTCTTT
abundance: few; j_gene: TRBJ1-1; d_gene: .; v_gene: TRBV3-1/TRBV3-2; CDR3aa: CASSKSGAGAFF; CDR3nt: TGTGCCAGCAGCAAATCAGGGGCAGGAGCTTTCTTT
abundance: medium-sized; j_gene: TRBJ1-2; d_gene: TRBD1; v_gene: TRBV18; CDR3aa: CASSGQGIDGYTF; CDR3nt: TGTGCCAGCTCCGGACAGGGTATCGATGGCTACACCTTC
abundance: few; j_gene: TRBJ2-7; d_gene: TRBD2; v_gene: TRBV27; CDR3aa: CASSLLTSGTRSYEQYF; CDR3nt: TGTGCCAGCAGTTTATTGACTAGCGGGACTCGCTCCTACGAGCAGTACTTC
abundance: .; j_gene: TRBJ1-6; d_gene: TRBD1; v_gene: TRBV28; CDR3aa: CASSGTGRTYNSPLHF; CDR3nt: TGTGCCAGCAGTGGGACAGGGCGGACCTATAATTCACCCCTCCACTTT
abundance: .; j_gene: TRBJ1-3; d_gene: .; v_gene: TRBV6-5; CDR3aa: CASSSGRTIYF; CDR3nt: TGTGCCAGCAGTTCCGGGAGAACCATATATTTT
abundance: few; j_gene: TRBJ1-5; d_gene: TRBD1; v_gene: TRBV7-2; CDR3aa: CASSWTGYSNQPQHF; CDR3nt: TGTGCCAGCAGCTGGACAGGGTATAGCAATCAGCCCCAGCATTTT